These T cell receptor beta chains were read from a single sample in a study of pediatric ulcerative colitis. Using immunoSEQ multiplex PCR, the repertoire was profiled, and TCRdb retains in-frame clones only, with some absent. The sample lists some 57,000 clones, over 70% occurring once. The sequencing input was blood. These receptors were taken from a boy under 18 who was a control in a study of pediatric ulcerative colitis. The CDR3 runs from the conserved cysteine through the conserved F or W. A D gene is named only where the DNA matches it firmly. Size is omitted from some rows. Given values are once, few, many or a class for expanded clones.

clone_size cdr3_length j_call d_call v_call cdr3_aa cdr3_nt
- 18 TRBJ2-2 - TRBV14 CASSQIPGAGSATGELFF TGTGCCAGCAGCCAAATCCCGGGGGCAGGGTCGGCCACCGGGGAGCTGTTTTTT
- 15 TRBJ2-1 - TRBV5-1 CASSLAGRFYNEQFF TGCGCCAGCAGCTTGGCAGGGAGATTCTACAATGAGCAGTTCTTC
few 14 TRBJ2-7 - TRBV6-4 CAILTAVGGYEQYF TGTGCCATCCTAACCGCCGTGGGGGGTTACGAGCAGTACTTC
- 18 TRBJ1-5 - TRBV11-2 CASRQRQAAILSNQPQHF TGTGCCAGCAGACAGAGACAGGCGGCGATACTTAGCAATCAGCCCCAGCATTTT
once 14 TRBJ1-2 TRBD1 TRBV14 CASSQEVTGSGYTF TGTGCCAGCAGCCAAGAAGTGACAGGGTCTGGCTACACCTTC
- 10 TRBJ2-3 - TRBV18 CASSRDTQYF TGTGCCAGCTCACGGGATACGCAGTATTTT
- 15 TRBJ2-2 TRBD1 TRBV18 CASSPLQGDTGELFF TGTGCCAGCTCACCCCTACAGGGGGACACCGGGGAGCTGTTTTTT
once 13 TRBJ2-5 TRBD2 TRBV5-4 CASSSGLEETQYF TGTGCCAGCAGCTCGGGACTAGAAGAGACCCAGTACTTC
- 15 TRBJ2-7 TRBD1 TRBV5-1 CASSLVGTGVHEQYF TGCGCCAGCAGCTTGGTCGGGACAGGGGTCCACGAGCAGTACTTC
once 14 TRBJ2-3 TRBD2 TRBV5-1 CASSESGVADTQYF TGCGCCAGCAGCGAAAGCGGGGTCGCAGATACGCAGTATTTT
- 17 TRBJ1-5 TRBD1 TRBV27 CASSFGPLTGTNQPQHF TGTGCCAGCAGTTTCGGTCCCTTGACAGGGACCAATCAGCCCCAGCATTTT
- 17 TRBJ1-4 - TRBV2 CASSVSAASLLNEKLFF TGTGCCAGCAGTGTATCGGCAGCGAGCCTACTTAATGAAAAACTGTTTTTT
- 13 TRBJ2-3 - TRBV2 CASSDVTTDTQYF TGTGCCAGCAGTGATGTCACCACAGATACGCAGTATTTT
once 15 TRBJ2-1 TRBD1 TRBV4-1 CASSIRTGRFGEQFF TGCGCCAGCAGCATACGGACAGGGCGGTTTGGTGAGCAGTTCTTC
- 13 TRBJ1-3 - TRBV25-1 CASTVGGRNTIYF TGTGCCAGCACCGTAGGAGGGAGAAACACCATATATTTT
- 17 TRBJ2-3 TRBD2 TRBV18 CASSPLTSGSRTDTQYF TGTGCCAGCTCACCACTAACTAGCGGAAGCCGCACAGATACGCAGTATTTT
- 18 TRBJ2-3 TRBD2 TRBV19 CASSIGPGTSGSTDTQYF TGTGCCAGTAGTATCGGACCCGGGACTAGCGGTAGCACAGATACGCAGTATTTT
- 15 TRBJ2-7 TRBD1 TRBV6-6 CASSYTGTGGWEQYF TGTGCCAGCAGTTACACCGGGACAGGGGGGTGGGAGCAGTACTTC
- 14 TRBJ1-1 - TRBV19 CASSLTGWNTEAFF TGTGCCAGTAGCCTGACGGGGTGGAACACTGAAGCTTTCTTT
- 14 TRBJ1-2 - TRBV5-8 CASSFGGPGGGYTF TGTGCCAGCAGCTTTGGGGGTCCCGGCGGTGGCTACACCTTC
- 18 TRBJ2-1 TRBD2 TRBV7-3 CASSPGLAGGYSYNEQFF TGTGCCAGCAGCCCCGGACTAGCGGGAGGGTACTCCTACAATGAGCAGTTCTTC
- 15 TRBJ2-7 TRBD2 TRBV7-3 CASSYLAGDSYEQYF TGTGCCAGCAGCTATCTAGCGGGAGACTCCTACGAGCAGTACTTC
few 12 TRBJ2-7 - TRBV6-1 CASRQTGYEQYF TGTGCCAGCCGACAGACAGGCTACGAGCAGTACTTC
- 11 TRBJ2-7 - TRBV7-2 CASSDRYEQYF TGTGCCAGCAGCGATAGATACGAGCAGTACTTC
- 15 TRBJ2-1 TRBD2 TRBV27 CASSSAIAGVNEQFF TGTGCCAGCAGTTCAGCAATAGCGGGAGTAAATGAGCAGTTCTTC
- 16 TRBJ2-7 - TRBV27 CASSLGLGEAGYEQYF TGTGCCAGCAGTTTAGGGCTTGGGGAGGCGGGCTACGAGCAGTACTTC
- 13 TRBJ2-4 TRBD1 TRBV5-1 CASSFGQGGIQYF TGCGCCAGCAGCTTTGGACAGGGGGGAATTCAGTACTTC
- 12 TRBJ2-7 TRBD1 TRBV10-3 CAIRDRLGEQYF TGTGCCATCCGGGACAGGTTGGGCGAGCAGTACTTC
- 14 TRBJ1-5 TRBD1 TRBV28 CASSLGTGHQPQHF TGTGCCAGCAGCCTTGGGACAGGGCATCAGCCCCAGCATTTT
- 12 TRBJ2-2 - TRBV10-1 CASSGGSGELFF TGCGCCAGCAGTGGTGGGTCCGGGGAGCTGTTTTTT
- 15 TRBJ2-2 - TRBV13 CASTLGLRVTGELFF TGTGCCAGCACCCTGGGACTCCGAGTGACCGGGGAGCTGTTTTTT
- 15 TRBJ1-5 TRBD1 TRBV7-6 CASSLNRGSNQPQHF TGTGCCAGCAGCTTAAACAGGGGGAGTAATCAGCCCCAGCATTTT
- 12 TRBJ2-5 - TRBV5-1 CASSLSWETQYF TGCGCCAGCAGCTTGAGCTGGGAGACCCAGTACTTC
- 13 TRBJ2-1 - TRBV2 CASSEGGDPVKFF TGTGCCAGCAGTGAAGGGGGGGACCCCGTAAAGTTCTTC
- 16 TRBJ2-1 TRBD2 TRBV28 CASSFQAGSSYNEQFF TGTGCCAGCAGTTTTCAAGCGGGGAGCTCCTACAATGAGCAGTTCTTC
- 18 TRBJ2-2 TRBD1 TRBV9 CASSVVQGPPGWTGELFF TGTGCCAGCAGCGTAGTACAGGGGCCCCCCGGGTGGACCGGGGAGCTGTTTTTT
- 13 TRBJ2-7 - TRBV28 CASSFLRAYEQYF TGTGCCAGCAGTTTCTTGCGTGCCTACGAGCAGTACTTC
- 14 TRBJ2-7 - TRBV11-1 CASSLVVGNYEQYF TGTGCCAGCAGCTTAGTTGTGGGGAACTACGAGCAGTACTTC
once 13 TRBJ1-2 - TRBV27 CASSLTGSEGYTF TGTGCCAGCAGTTTAACGGGAAGTGAGGGCTACACCTTC
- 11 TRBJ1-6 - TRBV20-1 CSARYRAPLHF TGCAGTGCCAGATACAGGGCTCCCCTCCACTTT
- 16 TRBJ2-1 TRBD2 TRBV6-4 CASSDQGTSGHNEQFF TGTGCCAGCAGTGACCAGGGGACTAGCGGCCACAATGAGCAGTTCTTC
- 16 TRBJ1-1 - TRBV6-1 CASSEQGFRSNTEAFF TGTGCCAGCAGTGAACAGGGGTTTCGGTCGAACACTGAAGCTTTCTTT
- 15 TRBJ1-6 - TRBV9 CASSDGTAVNSPLHF TGTGCCAGCAGCGATGGGACTGCCGTTAATTCACCCCTCCACTTT
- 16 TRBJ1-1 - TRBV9 CASSVVYGHGDTEAFF TGTGCCAGCAGCGTAGTATACGGCCATGGGGACACTGAAGCTTTCTTT
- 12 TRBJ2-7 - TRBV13 CASSRGSYEQYF TGTGCCAGCAGCCGGGGGTCCTACGAGCAGTACTTC
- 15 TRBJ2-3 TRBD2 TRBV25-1 CASRNLAGGGDTQYF TGTGCCAGCAGAAACCTAGCGGGAGGGGGAGATACGCAGTATTTT
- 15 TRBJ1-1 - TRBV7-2 CASSLAGKGNTEAFF TGTGCCAGCAGCTTAGCGGGTAAGGGGAACACTGAAGCTTTCTTT
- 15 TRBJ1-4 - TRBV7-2 CASSLASQGREKLFF TGTGCCAGCAGCTTAGCTTCGCAGGGGCGCGAAAAACTGTTTTTT
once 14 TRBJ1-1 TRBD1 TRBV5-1 CASTDGQGDTEAFF TGCGCCAGTACTGACGGACAGGGGGATACTGAAGCTTTCTTT
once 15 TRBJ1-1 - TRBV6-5 CASSYSSGANTEAFF TGTGCCAGCAGTTACTCTTCGGGAGCGAACACTGAAGCTTTCTTT
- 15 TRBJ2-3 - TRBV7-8 CASSSLGGSTDTQYF TGTGCCAGCAGCTCCCTGGGGGGCTCCACAGATACGCAGTATTTT
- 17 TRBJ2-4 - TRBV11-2 CASSLWPGALAKNIQYF TGTGCCAGCAGCTTATGGCCAGGGGCCCTAGCCAAAAACATTCAGTACTTC
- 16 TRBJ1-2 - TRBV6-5 CASSYSRVGDNYGYTF TGTGCCAGCAGTTACTCGAGAGTAGGGGATAACTATGGCTACACCTTC
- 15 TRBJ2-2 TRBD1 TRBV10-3 CAISTQGANTGELFF TGTGCCATCAGTACACAGGGGGCGAACACCGGGGAGCTGTTTTTT